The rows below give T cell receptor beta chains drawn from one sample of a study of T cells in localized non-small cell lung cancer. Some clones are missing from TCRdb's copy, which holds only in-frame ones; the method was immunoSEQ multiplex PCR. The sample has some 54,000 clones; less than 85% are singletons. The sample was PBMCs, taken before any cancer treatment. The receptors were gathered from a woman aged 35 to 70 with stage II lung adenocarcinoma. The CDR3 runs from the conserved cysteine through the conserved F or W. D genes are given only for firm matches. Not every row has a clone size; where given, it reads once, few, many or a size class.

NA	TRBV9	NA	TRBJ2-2	CASSVEGEGTGELFF	TGTGCCAGCAGCGTAGAGGGGGAAGGCACCGGGGAGCTGTTTTTT
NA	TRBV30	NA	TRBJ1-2	CAWSVPERQRPNYGYTF	TGTGCCTGGAGTGTTCCGGAAAGACAGAGACCTAACTATGGCTACACCTTC
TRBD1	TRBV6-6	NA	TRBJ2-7	CASSTAGTASYEQYF	TGTGCCAGCAGTACCGCCGGGACAGCCTCCTACGAGCAGTACTTC
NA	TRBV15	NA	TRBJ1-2	CATSRDIGRGSYGYTF	TGTGCCACCAGCAGAGATATTGGGCGGGGTTCTTATGGCTACACCTTC
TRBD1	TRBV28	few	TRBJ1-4	CASSSPGTANEKLFF	TGTGCCAGCAGTTCCCCCGGGACAGCTAATGAAAAACTGTTTTTT
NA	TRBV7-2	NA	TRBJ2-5	CASSLLVETQYF	TGTGCCAGCAGCTTACTTGTGGAGACCCAGTACTTC
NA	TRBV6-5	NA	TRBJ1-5	CASSSGRPNQPQHF	TGTGCCAGCAGCTCCGGACGTCCCAATCAGCCCCAGCATTTT
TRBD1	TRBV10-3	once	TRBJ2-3	CAISDRTGYTDTQYF	TGTGCCATCAGTGATAGGACAGGATACACAGATACGCAGTATTTT
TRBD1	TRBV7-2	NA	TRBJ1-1	CASSLTGDTEAFF	TGTGCCAGCAGCTTGACAGGGGACACTGAAGCTTTCTTT
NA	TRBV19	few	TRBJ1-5	CASTPSGGLVSNQPQHF	TGTGCCAGTACCCCGAGTGGAGGGCTTGTAAGCAATCAGCCCCAGCATTTT
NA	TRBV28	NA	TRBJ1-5	CASIPVQGNQPQHF	TGTGCCAGCATTCCCGTACAGGGTAATCAGCCCCAGCATTTT
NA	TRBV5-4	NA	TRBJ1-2	CASSDQGSYGYTF	TGTGCCAGCAGCGATCAGGGGAGCTATGGCTACACCTTC
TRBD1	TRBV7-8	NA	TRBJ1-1	CASSLDRGNEAFF	TGTGCCAGCAGCTTAGACAGGGGGAATGAAGCTTTCTTT
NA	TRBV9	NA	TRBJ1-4	CASSVGGLREKLFF	TGTGCCAGCAGCGTAGGAGGATTGCGTGAAAAACTGTTTTTT
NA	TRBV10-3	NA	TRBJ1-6	CAISRGGIPNSPLHF	TGTGCCATCAGCCGTGGGGGGATTCCGAATTCACCCCTCCACTTT
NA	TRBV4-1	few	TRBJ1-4	CASSRLLAGPNEKLFF	TGCGCCAGCAGCCGCCTCCTGGCGGGCCCGAATGAAAAACTGTTTTTT
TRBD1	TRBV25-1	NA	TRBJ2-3	CASMEGQGTDTQYF	TGTGCCAGCATGGAGGGACAGGGAACAGATACGCAGTATTTT
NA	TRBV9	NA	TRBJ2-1	CASSGEGGQEFF	TGTGCCAGCAGCGGGGAGGGGGGACAAGAGTTCTTC
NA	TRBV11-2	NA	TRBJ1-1	CASSSKGYGMNTEAFF	TGTGCCAGCAGCTCAAAGGGGTATGGAATGAACACTGAAGCTTTCTTT
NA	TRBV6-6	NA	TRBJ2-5	CASSYSERDETQYF	TGTGCCAGCAGTTACTCCGAAAGGGACGAGACCCAGTACTTC
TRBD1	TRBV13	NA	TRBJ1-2	CASSLGQGPAGYTF	TGTGCCAGCAGCTTGGGACAGGGACCGGCGGGCTACACCTTC
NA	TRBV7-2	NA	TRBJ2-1	CASSLFTEQFF	TGTGCCAGCAGCTTGTTCACTGAGCAGTTCTTC
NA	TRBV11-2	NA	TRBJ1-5	CASSLDGMGNQPQHF	TGTGCCAGCAGCTTAGATGGGATGGGCAATCAGCCCCAGCATTTT
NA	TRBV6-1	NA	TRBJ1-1	CASHRGVTEAFF	TGTGCCAGCCATAGAGGAGTCACTGAAGCTTTCTTT
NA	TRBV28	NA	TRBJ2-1	CASSDPTGSYNEQFF	TGTGCCAGCAGTGACCCGACAGGCTCCTACAATGAGCAGTTCTTC
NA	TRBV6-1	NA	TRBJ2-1	CASRRQGENEQFF	TGTGCCAGCAGAAGGCAGGGAGAGAATGAGCAGTTCTTC
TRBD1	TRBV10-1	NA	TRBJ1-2	CASSDSQPQTGANYGYTF	TGCGCCAGCAGTGACTCCCAACCCCAGACAGGGGCCAACTATGGCTACACCTTC
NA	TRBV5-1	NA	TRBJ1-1	CASSLGSRTEAFF	TGCGCCAGCAGCTTGGGATCCCGAACTGAAGCTTTCTTT
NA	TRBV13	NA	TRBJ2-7	CASSLDDGGSSYEQYF	TGTGCCAGCAGCTTAGACGACGGGGGAAGCTCCTACGAGCAGTACTTC
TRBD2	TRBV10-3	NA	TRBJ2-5	CAISSGTSGGAEETQYF	TGTGCCATCAGTTCCGGGACTAGCGGGGGGGCCGAAGAGACCCAGTACTTC
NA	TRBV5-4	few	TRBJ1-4	CASSLAGTQNRGEKLFF	TGTGCCAGCAGCTTAGCCGGGACACAAAACCGGGGTGAAAAACTGTTTTTT
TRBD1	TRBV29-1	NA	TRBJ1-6	CSAVDREGINSPLHF	TGCAGCGCTGTAGACAGGGAAGGGATTAATTCACCCCTCCACTTT
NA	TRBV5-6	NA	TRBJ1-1	CASSFRGNTEAFF	TGTGCCAGCAGCTTTAGGGGGAACACTGAAGCTTTCTTT
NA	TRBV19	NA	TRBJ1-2	CASIPLGEQESGYTF	TGTGCCAGTATACCGTTGGGGGAACAGGAGAGTGGCTACACCTTC
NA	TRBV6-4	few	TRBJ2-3	CASSESRGGATDTQYF	TGTGCCAGCAGTGAAAGTCGAGGGGGGGCCACAGATACGCAGTATTTT
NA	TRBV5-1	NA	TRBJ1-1	CASSPSMGTEAFF	TGCGCCAGCAGCCCAAGTATGGGCACTGAAGCTTTCTTT